This TCR beta chain was profiled in a study of OX40 agonist ivuxolimab in advanced cancers. The repertoire was sequenced with immunoSEQ multiplex PCR; TCRdb's copy has only in-frame clones and lacks some. Of more than 100,000 clones listed, 90% are singletons. Broader study findings: Expanded clones were, on average, more numerous in CD8+ T cells than in CD4+.

This clone has only a few counts. Its antigen is unknown. Germline-derived CDR1 and CDR2 are LGHNA and YNFKEQ. The CDR3 length is 15 residues. V lost 1 base, J lost 4 bases, and 7 bases stayed unmatched. This chain uses TRBV4-2 with TRBJ2-7; 7 bases align to TRBD2. The material was CD4+ or CD8+ T cells sorted from blood, obtained in a trial of the OX40 agonist ivuxolimab. The TCR sequence derives from an adult with an advanced solid tumor such as melanoma, head and neck, liver or kidney cancer. CDR3 protein: CASSQAREGQYEQYF. CDR3 DNA: TGTGCCAGCAGCCAAGCCAGGGAGGGCCAATACGAGCAGTACTTC.